The entry below gives a single T cell receptor beta chain sequence along with its context. The record originates from a study of blood T cell repertoires in COVID-19. Original processing methods: Estimates of nucleated cell counts were drawn from the amplification of reference gene primers. Sequencing used immunoSEQ multiplex PCR; TCRdb keeps in-frame clones, though not all of them. V and J calls plus clone size are reproduced from that table; the DNA served to infer D and trimming. This table holds roughly 130,000 clones, approximately 81% found once. Germline lookup yields CDR1 SGDLS and CDR2 YYNGEE. This CDR3 has 16 residues. Trimming stripped 0 bases from V and 1 base from J, with 13 bases between.

The material sequenced was peripheral blood. This clonotype originated in a woman in her 30s who had recovered from COVID-19. V gene TRBV9 combines with J gene TRBJ1-1, with D perhaps TRBD1 (5 bases). The CDR3, as DNA: TGTGCCAGCAGCGTAGATCAGGGCCAGACGAACACTGAAGCTTTCTTT. The encoded protein is CASSVDQGQTNTEAFF.